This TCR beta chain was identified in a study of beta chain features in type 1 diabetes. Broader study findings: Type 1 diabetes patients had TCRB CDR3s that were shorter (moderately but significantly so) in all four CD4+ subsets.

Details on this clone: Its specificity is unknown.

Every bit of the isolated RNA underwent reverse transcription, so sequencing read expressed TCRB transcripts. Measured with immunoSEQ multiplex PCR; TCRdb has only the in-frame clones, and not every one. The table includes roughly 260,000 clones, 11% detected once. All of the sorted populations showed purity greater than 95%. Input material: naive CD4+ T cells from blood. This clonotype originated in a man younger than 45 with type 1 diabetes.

CDR3 residues: CAWGQGYSPLHF. CDR3 nucleotide sequence: TGTGCCTGGGGACAGGGTTATTCACCCCTCCACTTT. This chain uses TRBV30 with TRBJ1-6; 8 nucleotides line up with TRBD1. Germline values: CDR1 GTSNPN, CDR2 SVGIG (reference sequence). This CDR3 spans 12 amino acids. V lost 5 bases and J lost 8; bases outside the gene matches: 2.